The sequence of this T cell receptor (beta chain) was determined in a study of blood T cell repertoires in COVID-19. Across the study: Spain, Italy and the United States supplied samples that represented acute and convalescent COVID-19.

Per the original methods: Estimates of nucleated cell counts were drawn from the amplification of reference gene primers. Clones were read by immunoSEQ multiplex PCR, and TCRdb kept only the in-frame ones, dropping some. D and trimming come from the DNA, and the V and J calls and clone size come from that table. The table shows about 62,000 clones, with roughly 92% occurring only once. V shed 2 bases and J shed 4 bases, with 11 bases lying between them. This CDR3 has 14 residues. Germline assignment: CDR1 SGHTA and CDR2 FQGTGA. Sequencing used peripheral blood. This receptor was identified in a human donor in a cohort sampled during active COVID-19. This chain links TRBV7-3 with TRBJ2-5, with a possible D match to TRBD2 (6 bases). As DNA, the CDR3 is TGTGCCAGCAGCTTAGGGCCCGGGGGAGAGACCCAGTACTTC. Its translation is CASSLGPGGETQYF.